This TCR beta chain was identified during a study of T cells in Graves' hyperthyroidism and ophthalmopathy. Amplified regions were TCR beta CDR3 sequences from RNA transcripts. HTBI primers were used for first-round RT-PCR of the TCR CDR3. TCRdb reprocessed the multiplex PCR reads with MiXCR, giving one entry per CDR3 protein. The sample gives a few hundred thousand distinct CDR3 sequences, more than 14% of which show up once; roughly 13% is in the top ten. Germline V lookup: CDR1 DFQATT, CDR2 SNEGSKA (reference sequence). Losses at the gene ends were 3 bases for V and 2 bases for J; bases not matched to a gene: 11. The CDR3 loop spans 16 amino acids. This clonotype was found many times.

The clonotype comes from a woman aged 40 to 50 with Graves' hyperthyroidism that later progressed to Graves' ophthalmopathy. The specimen was blood. V usage is TRBV20-1 and J usage is TRBJ2-7; the match to TRBD1 covers 9 bases. The CDR3 DNA is TGCAGTGCTAGGGATACCGGGACAGGGATCCCCTACGAGCAGTACTTC. Translation gives CSARDTGTGIPYEQYF.